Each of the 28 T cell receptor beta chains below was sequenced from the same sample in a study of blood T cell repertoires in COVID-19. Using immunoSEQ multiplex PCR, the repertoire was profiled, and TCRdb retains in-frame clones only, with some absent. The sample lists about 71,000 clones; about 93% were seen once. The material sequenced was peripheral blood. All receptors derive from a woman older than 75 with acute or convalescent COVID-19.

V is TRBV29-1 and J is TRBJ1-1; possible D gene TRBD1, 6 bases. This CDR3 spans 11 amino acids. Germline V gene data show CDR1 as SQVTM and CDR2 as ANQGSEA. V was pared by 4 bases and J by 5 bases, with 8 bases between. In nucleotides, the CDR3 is TGCAGCGTTGGGGGGCGGACTGAAGCTTTCTTT. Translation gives CSVGGRTEAFF.

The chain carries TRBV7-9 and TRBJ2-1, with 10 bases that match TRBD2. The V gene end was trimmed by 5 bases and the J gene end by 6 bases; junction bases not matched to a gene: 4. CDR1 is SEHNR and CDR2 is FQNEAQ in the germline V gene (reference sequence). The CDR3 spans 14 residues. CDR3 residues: CASSASGSANEQFF. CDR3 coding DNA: TGTGCCAGCAGCGCTAGCGGGAGCGCCAATGAGCAGTTCTTC.

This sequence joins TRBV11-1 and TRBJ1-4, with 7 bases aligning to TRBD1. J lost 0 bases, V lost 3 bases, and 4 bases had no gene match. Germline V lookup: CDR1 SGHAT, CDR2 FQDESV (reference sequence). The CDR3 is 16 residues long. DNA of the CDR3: TGTGCCAGCAGCTTGGGACAGTCCTCAACTAATGAAAAACTGTTTTTT. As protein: CASSLGQSSTNEKLFF. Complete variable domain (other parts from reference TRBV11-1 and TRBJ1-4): EAEVAQSPRYKITEKSQAVAFWCDPISGHATLYWYRQILGQGPELLVQFQDESVVDDSQLPKDRFSAERLKGVDSTLKIQPAELGDSAMYLCASSLGQSSTNEKLFFGSGTQLSVL.

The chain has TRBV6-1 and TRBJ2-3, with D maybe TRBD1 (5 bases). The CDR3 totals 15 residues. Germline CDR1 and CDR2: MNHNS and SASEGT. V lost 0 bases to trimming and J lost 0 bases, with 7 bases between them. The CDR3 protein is CASSEATASTDTQYF. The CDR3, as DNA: TGTGCCAGCAGTGAAGCGACAGCCAGCACAGATACGCAGTATTTT.

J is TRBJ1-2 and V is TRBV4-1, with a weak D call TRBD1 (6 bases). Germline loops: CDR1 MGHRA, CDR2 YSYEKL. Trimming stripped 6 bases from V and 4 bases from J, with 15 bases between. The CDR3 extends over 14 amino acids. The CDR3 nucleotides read TGCGCCAGCAGTAGACACCAGGGGAGCTATGGCTACACCTTC. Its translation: CASSRHQGSYGYTF.

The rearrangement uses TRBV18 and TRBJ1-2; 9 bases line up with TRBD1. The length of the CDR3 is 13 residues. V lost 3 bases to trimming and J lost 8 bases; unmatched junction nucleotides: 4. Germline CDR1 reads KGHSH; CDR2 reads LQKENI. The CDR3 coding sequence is TGTGCCAGCTCACCGGGACAGGGTCAGGGCTACACCTTC. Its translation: CASSPGQGQGYTF. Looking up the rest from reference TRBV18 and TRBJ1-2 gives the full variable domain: NAGVMQNPRHLVRRRGQEARLRCSPMKGHSHVYWYRQLPEEGLKFMVYLQKENIIDESGMPKERFSAEFPKEGPSILRIQQVVRGDSAAYFCASSPGQGQGYTFGSGTRLTVV.

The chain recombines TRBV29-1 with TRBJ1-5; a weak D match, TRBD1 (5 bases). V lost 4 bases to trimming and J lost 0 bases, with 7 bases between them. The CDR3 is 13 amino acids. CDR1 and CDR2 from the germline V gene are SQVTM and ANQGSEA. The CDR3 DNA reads TGCAGCGTTGGACAGAATAGCAATCAGCCCCAGCATTTT. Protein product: CSVGQNSNQPQHF.

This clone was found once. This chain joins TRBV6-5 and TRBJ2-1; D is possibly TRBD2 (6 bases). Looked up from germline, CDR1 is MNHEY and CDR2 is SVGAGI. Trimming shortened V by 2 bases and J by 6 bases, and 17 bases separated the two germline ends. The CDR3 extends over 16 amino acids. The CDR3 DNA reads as TGTGCCAGCAGTTACCAAGGCGGGATATTGGTCAATGAGCAGTTCTTC. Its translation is CASSYQGGILVNEQFF.

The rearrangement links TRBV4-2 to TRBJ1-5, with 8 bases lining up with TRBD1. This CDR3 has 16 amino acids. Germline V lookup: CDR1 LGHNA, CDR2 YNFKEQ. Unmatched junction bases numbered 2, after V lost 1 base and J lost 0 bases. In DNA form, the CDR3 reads TGTGCCAGCAGCCAAGGACAGGGGAATAGCAATCAGCCCCAGCATTTT. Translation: CASSQGQGNSNQPQHF.

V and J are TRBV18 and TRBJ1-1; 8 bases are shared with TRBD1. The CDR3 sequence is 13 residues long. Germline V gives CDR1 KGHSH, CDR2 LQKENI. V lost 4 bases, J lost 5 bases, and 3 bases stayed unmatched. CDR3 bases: TGTGCCAGCTCACAGGGACAGGAGACTGAAGCTTTCTTT. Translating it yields CASSQGQETEAFF.

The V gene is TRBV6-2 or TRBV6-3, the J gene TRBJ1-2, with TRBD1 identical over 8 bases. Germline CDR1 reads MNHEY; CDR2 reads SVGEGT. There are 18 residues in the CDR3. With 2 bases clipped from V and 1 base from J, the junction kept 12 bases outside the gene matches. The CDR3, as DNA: TGTGCCAGCAGTTACGACCCCGGCAGGGGGCGCGGTAACTATGGCTACACCTTC. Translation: CASSYDPGRGRGNYGYTF.

The CDR3 nucleotides read TGTGCCAGCACCTTAAGCGGGAGTGGGACCGGTGAGCAGTTCTTC. Its protein is CASTLSGSGTGEQFF. The chain recombines TRBV2 with TRBJ2-1; 8 bases fit TRBD2. CDR1 is SNHLY, CDR2 FYNNEI, per germline. J was trimmed by 9 bases and V by 7 bases; bases with no gene match: 14. CDR3 length: 15 amino acids.

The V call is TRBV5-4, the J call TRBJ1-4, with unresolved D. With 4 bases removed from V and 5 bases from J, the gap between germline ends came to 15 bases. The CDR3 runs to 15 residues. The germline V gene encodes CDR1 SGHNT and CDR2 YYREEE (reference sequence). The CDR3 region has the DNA TGTGCCAGCAGCCAGCTGGTAGCGGGGAATGAAAAACTGTTTTTT. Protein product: CASSQLVAGNEKLFF.

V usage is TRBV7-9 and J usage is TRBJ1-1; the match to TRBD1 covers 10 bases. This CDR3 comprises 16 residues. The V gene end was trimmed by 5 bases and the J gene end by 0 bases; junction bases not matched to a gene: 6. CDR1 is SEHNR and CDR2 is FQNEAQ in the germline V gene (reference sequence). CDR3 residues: CASSLTGGLLNTEAFF. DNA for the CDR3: TGTGCCAGCAGCCTGACAGGGGGCCTACTGAACACTGAAGCTTTCTTT.

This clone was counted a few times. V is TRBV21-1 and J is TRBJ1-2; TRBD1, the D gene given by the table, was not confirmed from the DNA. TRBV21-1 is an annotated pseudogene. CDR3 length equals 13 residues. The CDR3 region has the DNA TGTGCCAGCAGCAAAGCCGAATTACAGGGCAGCACCTTC. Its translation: CASSKAELQGSTF.

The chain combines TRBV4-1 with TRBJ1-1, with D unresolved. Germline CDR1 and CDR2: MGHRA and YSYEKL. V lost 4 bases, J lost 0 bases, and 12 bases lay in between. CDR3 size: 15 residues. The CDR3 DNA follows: TGCGCCAGCAGCCTAAGGACTATCCTGAACACTGAAGCTTTCTTT. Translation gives CASSLRTILNTEAFF.

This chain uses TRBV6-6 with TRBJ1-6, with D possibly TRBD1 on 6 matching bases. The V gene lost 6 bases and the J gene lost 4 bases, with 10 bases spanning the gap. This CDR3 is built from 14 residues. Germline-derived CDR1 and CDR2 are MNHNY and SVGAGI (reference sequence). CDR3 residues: CASSRTEYNSPLHF. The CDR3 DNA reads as TGTGCCAGCAGCCGGACAGAATATAATTCACCCCTCCACTTT.

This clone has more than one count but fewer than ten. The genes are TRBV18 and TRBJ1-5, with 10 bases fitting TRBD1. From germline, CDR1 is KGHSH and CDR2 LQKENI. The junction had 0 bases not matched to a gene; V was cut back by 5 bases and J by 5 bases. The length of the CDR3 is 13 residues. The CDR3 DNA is TGTGCCAGCTCAGGGACAGGGGATCAGCCCCAGCATTTT. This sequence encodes CASSGTGDQPQHF. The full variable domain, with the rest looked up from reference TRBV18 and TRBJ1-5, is NAGVMQNPRHLVRRRGQEARLRCSPMKGHSHVYWYRQLPEEGLKFMVYLQKENIIDESGMPKERFSAEFPKEGPSILRIQQVVRGDSAAYFCASSGTGDQPQHFGDGTRLSIL.

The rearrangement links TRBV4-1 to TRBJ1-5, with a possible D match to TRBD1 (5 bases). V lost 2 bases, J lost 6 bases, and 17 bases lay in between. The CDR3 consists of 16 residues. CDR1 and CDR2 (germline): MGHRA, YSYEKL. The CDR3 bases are TGCGCCAGCAGCCAACGAACAGGTACCTCCCCTCAGCCCCAGCATTTT. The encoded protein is CASSQRTGTSPQPQHF.

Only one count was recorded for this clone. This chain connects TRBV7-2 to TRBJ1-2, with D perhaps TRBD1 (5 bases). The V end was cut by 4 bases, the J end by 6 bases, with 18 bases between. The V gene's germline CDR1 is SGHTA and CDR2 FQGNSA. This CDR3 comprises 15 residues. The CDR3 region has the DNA TGTGCCAGCAGCTATCCAAGTCCAGGGAGGGATGGCTACACCTTC. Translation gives CASSYPSPGRDGYTF.

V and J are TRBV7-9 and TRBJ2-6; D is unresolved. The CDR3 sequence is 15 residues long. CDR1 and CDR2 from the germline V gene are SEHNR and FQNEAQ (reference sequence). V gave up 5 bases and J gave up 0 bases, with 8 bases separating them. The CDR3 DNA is TGTGCCAGCAGCGATCCACTCTCTGGGGCCAACGTCCTGACTTTC. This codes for CASSDPLSGANVLTF.

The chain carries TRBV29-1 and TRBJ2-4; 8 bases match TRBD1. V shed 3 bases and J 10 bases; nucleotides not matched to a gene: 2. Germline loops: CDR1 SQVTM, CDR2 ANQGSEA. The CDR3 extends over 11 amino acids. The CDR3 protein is CSVERQGIQYF. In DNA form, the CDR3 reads TGCAGCGTTGAGAGACAGGGGATTCAGTACTTC.

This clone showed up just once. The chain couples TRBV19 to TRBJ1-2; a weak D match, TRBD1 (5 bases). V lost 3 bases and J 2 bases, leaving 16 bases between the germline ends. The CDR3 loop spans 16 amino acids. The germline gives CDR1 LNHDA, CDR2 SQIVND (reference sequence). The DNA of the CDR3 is TGTGCCAGTAGTATTATTAAACCTGGGGGGAACTATGGCTACACCTTC. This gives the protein CASSIIKPGGNYGYTF.

CDR3 sequence: CASSVEDGRGSYGYTF. In DNA form, the CDR3 reads TGTGCCAGCAGCGTAGAGGATGGCAGGGGATCCTATGGCTACACCTTC. The chain recombines TRBV9 with TRBJ1-2; D possibly corresponds to TRBD1 (6 bases). Germline V gives CDR1 SGDLS, CDR2 YYNGEE. The CDR3 consists of 16 residues. The V and J ends lost 0 bases and 4 bases respectively, with 16 bases between them. The full variable domain, completed using reference TRBV9 and TRBJ1-2, is DSGVTQTPKHLITATGQRVTLRCSPRSGDLSVYWYQQSLDQGLQFLIQYYNGEERAKGNILERFSAQQFPDLHSELNLSSLELGDSALYFCASSVEDGRGSYGYTFGSGTRLTVV.

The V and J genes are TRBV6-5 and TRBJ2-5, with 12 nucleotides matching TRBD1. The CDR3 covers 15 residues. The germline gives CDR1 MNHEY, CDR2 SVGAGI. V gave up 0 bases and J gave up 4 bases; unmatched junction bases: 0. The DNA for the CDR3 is TGTGCCAGCAGTTACTCGGGACAGGGGGCAGAGACCCAGTACTTC. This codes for CASSYSGQGAETQYF.

The CDR3 DNA reads TGTGCCATCAGCCCCCGGACAGAGGGTACCGGGGAGCTGTTTTTT. Protein: CAISPRTEGTGELFF. The chain couples TRBV10-3 to TRBJ2-2, with a tentative D call TRBD1 (6 bases). The CDR3 is made up of 15 amino acids. Trimming shortened V by 6 bases and J by 5 bases, and 16 bases separated the two germline ends. Looked up from germline, CDR1 is ENHRY and CDR2 is SYGVKD.

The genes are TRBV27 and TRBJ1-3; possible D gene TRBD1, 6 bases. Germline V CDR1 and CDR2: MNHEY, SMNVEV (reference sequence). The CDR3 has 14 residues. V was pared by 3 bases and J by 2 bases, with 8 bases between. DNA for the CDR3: TGTGCCAGCAGTTTCGCAGGGGCTGGAAACACCATATATTTT. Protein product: CASSFAGAGNTIYF.

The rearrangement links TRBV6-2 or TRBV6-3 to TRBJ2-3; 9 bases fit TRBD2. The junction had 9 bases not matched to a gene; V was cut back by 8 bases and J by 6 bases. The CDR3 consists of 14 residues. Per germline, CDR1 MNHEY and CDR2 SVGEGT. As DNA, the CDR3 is TGTGCCAGCTGCCTAGCGGGATCTTCGGATACGCAGTATTTT. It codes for CASCLAGSSDTQYF.